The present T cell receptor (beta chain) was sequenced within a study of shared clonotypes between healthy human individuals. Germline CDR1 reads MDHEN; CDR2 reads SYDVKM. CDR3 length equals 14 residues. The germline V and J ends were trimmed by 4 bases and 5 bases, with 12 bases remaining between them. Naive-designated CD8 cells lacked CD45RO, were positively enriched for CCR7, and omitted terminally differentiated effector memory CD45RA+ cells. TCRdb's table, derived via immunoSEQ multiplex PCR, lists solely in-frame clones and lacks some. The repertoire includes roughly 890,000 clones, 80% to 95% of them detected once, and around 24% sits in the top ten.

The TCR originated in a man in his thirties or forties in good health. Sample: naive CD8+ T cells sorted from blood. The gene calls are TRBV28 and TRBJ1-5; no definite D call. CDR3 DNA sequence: TGTGCCAGCAGTTCTCTCGTTGGGGATCAGCCCCAGCATTTT. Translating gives CASSSLVGDQPQHF.